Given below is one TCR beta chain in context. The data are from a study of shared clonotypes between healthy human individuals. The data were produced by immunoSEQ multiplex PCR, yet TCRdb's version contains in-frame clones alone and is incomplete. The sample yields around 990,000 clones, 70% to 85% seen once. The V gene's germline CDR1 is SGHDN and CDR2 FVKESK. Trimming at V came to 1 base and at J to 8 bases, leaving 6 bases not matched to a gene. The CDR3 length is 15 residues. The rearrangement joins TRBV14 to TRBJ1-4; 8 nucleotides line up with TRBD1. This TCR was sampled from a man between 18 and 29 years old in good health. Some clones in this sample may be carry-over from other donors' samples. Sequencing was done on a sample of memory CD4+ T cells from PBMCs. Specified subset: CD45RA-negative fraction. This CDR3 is CASSQGTGGLEKLFF. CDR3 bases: TGTGCCAGCAGCCAAGGTACAGGGGGGCTGGAAAAACTGTTTTTT.